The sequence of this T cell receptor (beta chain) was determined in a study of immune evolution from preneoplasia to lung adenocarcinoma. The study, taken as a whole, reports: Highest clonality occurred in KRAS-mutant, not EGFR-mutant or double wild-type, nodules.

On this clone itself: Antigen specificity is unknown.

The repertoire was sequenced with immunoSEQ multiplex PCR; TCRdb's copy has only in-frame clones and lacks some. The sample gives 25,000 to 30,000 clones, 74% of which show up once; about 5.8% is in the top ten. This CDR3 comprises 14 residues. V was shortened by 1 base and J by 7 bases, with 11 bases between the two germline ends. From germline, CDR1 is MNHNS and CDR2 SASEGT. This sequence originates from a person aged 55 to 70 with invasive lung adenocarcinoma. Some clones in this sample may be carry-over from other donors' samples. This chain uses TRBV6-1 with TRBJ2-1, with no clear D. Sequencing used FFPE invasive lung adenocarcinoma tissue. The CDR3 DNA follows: TGTGCCAGCAGTGAAGGGTCAGTCTCGAATGAGCAGTTCTTC. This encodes CASSEGSVSNEQFF.